This paragraph reports one T cell receptor beta chain. The antigen remains unidentified. Each CDR3 protein gets one entry after TCRdb re-called the PCR reads with MiXCR. The table lists about 510,000 distinct CDR3 sequences, 25% of them singletons. This sample was included in a study of molecular identifiers for immune sequencing clone quantification. Germline-derived CDR1 and CDR2 are MNHEY and SVGAGI. V was pared by 0 bases and J by 4 bases, with 3 bases of the junction left unmatched. CDR3 length: 16 amino acids. General observations from the study: Underestimated sizes of highly expanded clones could result from identical TCR molecules that share a barcode.

The sample taken for sequencing was naive CD8+ T cells from blood, with Jurkat cell RNA spiked in. Subset reported: FACS-sorted CD8+CD4-CCR7+CD45RA+ naive T cells. The origin of this receptor is a human donor in good health. Some libraries in this study had Jurkat cell RNA spiked in. This rearrangement joins TRBV6-5 to TRBJ2-7; 13 bases match TRBD2. The CDR3 nucleotides read TGTGCCAGCAGTTACTCTGGACTAGCGGGAGTGTACGAGCAGTACTTC. Translating it yields CASSYSGLAGVYEQYF.